The sample holds many counts of the clone carrying this TCR beta chain. What it binds is not known. The V gene's germline CDR1 is SQVTM and CDR2 ANQGSEA. V was shortened by 4 bases and J by 0 bases, with 4 bases between the two germline ends. The CDR3 runs to 13 residues. The data were taken from a study of T-cell reconstitution after alpha-beta-depleted transplantation in children. Study-level findings and limits: Several patients had high TCRbeta diversity at day 60; it came from surviving recipient T cells and thymic progenitors.

Unique molecular identifiers were used in preparing the TCRbeta library. TCRdb used MiXCR to reprocess the PCR reads, holding one entry per CDR3 protein. Among 700,000 to 850,000 distinct CDR3 sequences listed, about 16% were seen once. The receptor comes from a male patient between 5 and 17 years old who had a stem cell transplant for acute lymphoblastic leukemia, so the T cells may come from the graft donor. This sequence joins TRBV29-1 and TRBJ2-6; D ambiguous. Specimen: PBMCs, mostly from graft donor cells, collected 360 days after TCRalphabeta/CD19-depleted stem cell transplant. Written as DNA, the CDR3 is TGCAGCGTTGCTGTCTCTGGGGCCAACGTCCTGACTTTC. Amino acids: CSVAVSGANVLTF.